The present TCR beta chain was sequenced within a study of blood T cell repertoires in COVID-19. V dropped 5 bases and J dropped 1; count of bases not matched to a gene: 9. The CDR3 runs 16 residues. CDR1 and CDR2 from the germline V gene are SGHTA and FQGNSA. This table comes from immunoSEQ multiplex PCR, and its TCRdb copy is limited to in-frame clones, with some not included. The sample consists of a few hundred thousand clones, more than 75% of them appearing once. This sequence was found in a woman between 55 and 75 years old in a cohort exposed to, infected with or recovered from COVID-19 (not recorded which). The material sequenced was PBMCs or T cells enriched from blood (not recorded which). The chain joins TRBV7-2 to TRBJ2-5; TRBD2 matches at 8 bases. This CDR3 is CASSPGSGSFQETQYF. The CDR3 DNA sequence: TGTGCCAGCAGCCCCGGGAGCGGGAGCTTCCAAGAGACCCAGTACTTC.